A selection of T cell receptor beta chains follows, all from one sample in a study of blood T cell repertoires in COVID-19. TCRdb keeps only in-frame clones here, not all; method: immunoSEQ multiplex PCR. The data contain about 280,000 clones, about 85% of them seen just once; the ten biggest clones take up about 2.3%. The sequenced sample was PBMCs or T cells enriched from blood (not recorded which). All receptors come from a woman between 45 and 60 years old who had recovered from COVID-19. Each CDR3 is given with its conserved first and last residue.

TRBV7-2	CASSSRLAGLDTQYF
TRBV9	CASSILNTGELFF
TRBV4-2	CASSQDRRFGSGNTIYF
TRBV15	CATSRRTGSEKLFF
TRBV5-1	CASSLYYLGRKYQETQYF
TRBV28	CASQTGTDPYGYTF
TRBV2	CASSSQKGNQPQHF
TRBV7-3	CASSLNAGGTNTEAFF
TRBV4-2	CASSHQDRGIDEQFF
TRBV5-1	CASSPATGVPSYEQYF
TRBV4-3	CASSQFHRGNYEQYF
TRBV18	CASSPLQGYEQYF
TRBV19	CASSIYSLDTQYF
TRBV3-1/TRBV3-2	CASSQAESEQYF
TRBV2	CASSKGTAEKLFF
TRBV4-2	CASSPGQAQEAGYTF
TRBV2	CASSTGVRNTEAFF
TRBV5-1	CASSLVGTGKYGNTIYF
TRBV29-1	CSVARAGGVETQYF
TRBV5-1	CASSRSYNSPLHF
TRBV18	CASSPTGGNEKLFF
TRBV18	CASSGQGDTQYF
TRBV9	CASSVGQIDYEQYF
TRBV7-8	CASSSDRPAGNTIYF
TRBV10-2	CASSDGNDSNQPQHF
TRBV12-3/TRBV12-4	CASSFGGGYTF
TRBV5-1	CASSFYGVAGSGNTIYF
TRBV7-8	CASSISRTGDFNEKLFF
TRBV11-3	CATARRAANTGELFF
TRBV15	CATSRDRDRANTEAFF
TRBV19	CASSIGTGLRSYNEQFF
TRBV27	CASSLSTGGADGYTF